The clone carrying this T cell receptor (beta chain) has just a few counts. The target antigen is unknown. The data derive from a study of post-analysis software for immune sequencing data. Study-level findings and limits: Samples from one preparation batch, clustered by F measure, grouped strongly together. Patients had higher frequencies than controls of roughly 5 TRBV segments, including TRBV5-6, TRBV5-1 and TRBV20-1.

In germline, CDR1 is SGHRS, CDR2 YFSETQ. The CDR3 sequence is 16 residues long. J lost 1 base, V lost 2 bases, and 6 bases had no gene match. Unique molecular identifiers were carried by the TCR beta cDNA libraries. Via MiXCR, TCRdb re-called the PCR reads, giving one row per CDR3 protein. The sample contains roughly 570,000 distinct CDR3 sequences, 30% to 40% of which appear only once. The chain couples TRBV5-1 to TRBJ2-1, with 7 bases lining up with TRBD1. This TCR came from a girl aged 2-17 years with multiple sclerosis. Sequencing was done on a sample of blood. CDR3 sequence: CASSFSTGSSYNEQFF. The DNA of the CDR3 is TGCGCCAGCAGCTTCTCGACAGGGTCTTCCTACAATGAGCAGTTCTTC.